The sequence of this T cell receptor (beta chain) was determined in a study of blood T cell repertoires in COVID-19. Study as a whole: Some COVID-19 samples were acute and others convalescent; all came from the United States, Italy and Spain. PBMCs, B-cell-depleted T cells, or T cells were the source of the cDNA or gDNA that made up the material.

The V end was cut by 5 bases, the J end by 8 bases, with 9 bases between. From germline, CDR1 is SEHNR and CDR2 FQNEAQ (reference sequence). The CDR3 spans 12 residues. Clones were sequenced by immunoSEQ multiplex PCR, and TCRdb holds only the in-frame ones, with some missing. The data show under 45,000 clones, more than 70% seen once. The origin of this receptor is a woman older than 75 with active or convalescent COVID-19. Sequencing was carried out using peripheral blood. V gene TRBV7-9 combines with J gene TRBJ1-4, with D unresolved. The CDR3 DNA is TGTGCCAGCAGCCGATCAACAGAAAAACTGTTTTTT. Translation gives CASSRSTEKLFF.